These 30 T cell receptor beta chains share one sample of origin, sequenced in a study of cytomegalovirus exposure and HLA in healthy donors. The PCR was carried out with 60 Vbeta primers and 13 Jbeta primers. Produced via immunoSEQ multiplex PCR; TCRdb's table is partial and in-frame only. The sample lists roughly 180,000 clones; 84% were seen once. Sequencing was done on a sample of PBMCs. The receptor source for this set is a boy younger than 18 in good health and CMV-seronegative.

The chain has TRBV6-6 and TRBJ1-5, with no clear D. Per germline, CDR1 MNHNY and CDR2 SVGAGI (reference sequence). The CDR3 contains 12 residues. V lost 5 bases to trimming and J lost 4 bases, with 6 bases between them. The CDR3 DNA sequence: TGTGCCAGCAGTCTATCGAATCAGCCCCAGCATTTT. Translated, it gives CASSLSNQPQHF.

The V gene is TRBV5-6, the J gene TRBJ2-1; 9 bases are shared with TRBD2. The germline V gene has CDR1 SGHDT and CDR2 YYEEEE. Unmatched junction bases numbered 10, after V lost 6 bases and J lost 3 bases. The CDR3 length is 16 residues. The CDR3 region is CASTLGAAGGYNEQFF. CDR3 nucleotide sequence: TGTGCCAGCACCCTCGGGGCAGCGGGGGGCTACAATGAGCAGTTCTTC.

The chain couples TRBV28 to TRBJ1-4; no reliable D call. The CDR3 covers 13 residues. The ends were cut back, 6 bases at V and 3 bases at J, with 8 bases in the middle. CDR1 is MDHEN, CDR2 SYDVKM, per germline. This CDR3 reads CASREFANEKLFF. The CDR3 DNA sequence: TGTGCCAGCAGGGAGTTTGCTAATGAAAAACTGTTTTTT.

The rearrangement uses TRBV9 and TRBJ1-5; D gene unclear. Trimming shortened V by 0 bases and J by 4 bases, and 11 bases separated the two germline ends. Germline V gives CDR1 SGDLS, CDR2 YYNGEE. This CDR3 has 15 amino acids. This CDR3 reads CASSVGWQANQPQHF. The CDR3 coding sequence is TGTGCCAGCAGCGTAGGGTGGCAGGCGAATCAGCCCCAGCATTTT. Combining the CDR3 with reference TRBV9 and TRBJ1-5 gives the whole variable domain DSGVTQTPKHLITATGQRVTLRCSPRSGDLSVYWYQQSLDQGLQFLIQYYNGEERAKGNILERFSAQQFPDLHSELNLSSLELGDSALYFCASSVGWQANQPQHFGDGTRLSIL.

V gene TRBV15 combines with J gene TRBJ1-4, with D unresolved. V gave up 0 bases and J gave up 4 bases, with 9 bases separating them. Germline V gives CDR1 LNHNV, CDR2 YYDKDF (reference sequence). This CDR3 region has 15 residues. DNA for the CDR3: TGTGCCACCAGCAGAGATGGTCGGGTTAATGAAAAACTGTTTTTT. Amino acid sequence: CATSRDGRVNEKLFF.

J is TRBJ1-1 and V is TRBV9; D not resolved. V was pared by 3 bases and J by 4 bases, with 16 bases between. Germline values: CDR1 SGDLS, CDR2 YYNGEE. This CDR3 has 15 amino acids. The CDR3: CASSGGSLGSTEAFF. CDR3 nucleotides: TGTGCCAGCAGCGGAGGGTCACTAGGGAGCACTGAAGCTTTCTTT.

The chain couples TRBV13 to TRBJ1-5; no reliable D call. From germline, CDR1 is PRHDT and CDR2 FYEKMQ (reference sequence). CDR3 length: 15 amino acids. V lost 3 bases and J lost 1, with 10 bases in between. CDR3 coding DNA: TGTGCCAGCAGCTTCACGAAGGAGAGCAATCAGCCCCAGCATTTT. Encoded protein: CASSFTKESNQPQHF.

V and J are TRBV6-5 and TRBJ2-5, with a tentative D call TRBD1 (5 bases). This CDR3 comprises 14 residues. Germline values: CDR1 MNHEY, CDR2 SVGAGI. The V end was cut by 9 bases, the J end by 5 bases, with 19 bases between. Written as DNA, the CDR3 is TGTGCCAGTTCTTCACGCCAGGGTTGGGAGACCCAGTACTTC. Translating gives CASSSRQGWETQYF.

The chain carries TRBV28 and TRBJ2-1; D perhaps matches TRBD1 (5 bases). Deletions cut 5 bases from V and 9 bases from J, with 11 bases between. Germline loops: CDR1 MDHEN, CDR2 SYDVKM. The CDR3 length is 12 residues. The CDR3 bases are TGTGCCAGCAGTCCAGGTCAGGGTGAGCAGTTCTTC. It codes for CASSPGQGEQFF.

Only a few counts were recorded for this clone. This sequence joins TRBV4-3 and TRBJ1-2; D is unresolved. CDR1 LGHNA and CDR2 YSLEER come from the germline V gene. Trimming pared 3 bases from V and 2 bases from J, leaving 16 bases between. The CDR3 extends over 16 amino acids. CDR3 coding DNA: TGCGCCAGCAGCCACCCCCGGGATGAAGAGAACTATGGCTACACCTTC. Protein product: CASSHPRDEENYGYTF.

The chain is built from TRBV28 and TRBJ2-7; perhaps TRBD2 as D (5 bases). The CDR3 extends over 11 amino acids. Per germline, CDR1 MDHEN and CDR2 SYDVKM. V lost 10 bases and J 4 bases, leaving 11 bases between the germline ends. CDR3 in amino acids: CATRGAYEQYF. CDR3 bases: TGTGCCACCCGGGGAGCATACGAGCAGTACTTC. Variable domain in full (rest from reference TRBV28 and TRBJ2-7): DVKVTQSSRYLVKRTGEKVFLECVQDMDHENMFWYRQDPGLGLRLIYFSYDVKMKEKGDIPEGYSVSREKKERFSLILESASTNQTSMYLCATRGAYEQYFGPGTRLTVT.

The rearrangement links TRBV27 to TRBJ2-2; D is perhaps TRBD1 (5 bases). The CDR3 contains 15 residues. The V and J ends lost 8 bases and 0 bases respectively, with 13 bases between them. Germline V lookup: CDR1 MNHEY, CDR2 SMNVEV (reference sequence). The CDR3 loop is CASVQGRPNTGELFF. CDR3 DNA: TGTGCCAGCGTCCAGGGCAGACCGAACACCGGGGAGCTGTTTTTT.

CDR3 in DNA: TGTGCCAGCTGGAGGTATGACGGAGATAATTCACCCCTCCACTTT. This codes for CASWRYDGDNSPLHF. The V gene is TRBV2, the J gene TRBJ1-6; D is undetermined. The CDR3 runs 15 residues. V lost 8 bases, J lost 5 bases, and 16 bases lay in between. Germline values: CDR1 SNHLY, CDR2 FYNNEI.

The V gene is TRBV28, the J gene TRBJ2-7, with 8 bases fitting TRBD1. Germline assignment: CDR1 MDHEN and CDR2 SYDVKM. V dropped 6 bases and J dropped 1; count of bases not matched to a gene: 8. The CDR3 is 15 amino acids. Here the CDR3 DNA reads TGTGCCAGCAGCCGATCCCGGGACAGGTCCTACGAGCAGTACTTC. Protein: CASSRSRDRSYEQYF.

This clone was observed at least ten times. The CDR3 sequence is CASSFRGVGTEAFF. CDR3 nucleotides: TGCGCCAGCAGCTTCCGGGGGGTAGGGACTGAAGCTTTCTTT. V and J are TRBV5-1 and TRBJ1-1; a weak D match, TRBD1 (5 bases). The V gene's germline CDR1 is SGHRS and CDR2 YFSETQ. The length of the CDR3 is 14 residues. V shed 2 bases and J shed 5 bases, with 13 bases lying between them. Complete variable domain (other parts from reference TRBV5-1 and TRBJ1-1): KAGVTQTPRYLIKTRGQQVTLSCSPISGHRSVSWYQQTPGQGLQFLFEYFSETQRNKGNFPGRFSGRQFSNSRSEMNVSTLELGDSALYLCASSFRGVGTEAFFGQGTRLTVV.

In nucleotides, the CDR3 is TGTGCCATCAGTGAGTCACGAAAGCGGGGGGGCCCAGAGACCCAGTACTTC. It is translated as CAISESRKRGGPETQYF. V and J are TRBV10-3 and TRBJ2-5; 10 bases match TRBD2. V lost 0 bases, J lost 4 bases, and 8 bases stayed unmatched. The germline V gene has CDR1 ENHRY and CDR2 SYGVKD. The CDR3 loop spans 17 amino acids.

This clone was seen just once. The J gene is TRBJ1-2, the V gene TRBV7-9, with a tentative D call TRBD1 (5 bases). In germline, CDR1 is SEHNR, CDR2 FQNEAQ (reference sequence). This CDR3 has 15 residues. Trimming shortened V by 0 bases and J by 4 bases, and 12 bases separated the two germline ends. The CDR3 loop reads CASSLARRVGYGYTF. In DNA, the CDR3 is TGTGCCAGCAGCTTAGCCCGCAGGGTCGGCTATGGCTACACCTTC.

The rearrangement uses TRBV30 and TRBJ2-7; D might be TRBD1 (6 bases). Germline values: CDR1 GTSNPN, CDR2 SVGIG (reference sequence). The CDR3 is 13 residues long. V lost 5 bases to trimming and J lost 2 bases, with 13 bases between them. The CDR3 DNA is TGTGCCTGGGACCGGGACACTCCCTACGAGCAGTACTTC. Translated, it gives CAWDRDTPYEQYF.

This clone has only one observation. The chain employs TRBV25-1 and TRBJ2-5; possibly TRBD1 for D (6 bases). The V end was cut by 6 bases, the J end by 4 bases, with 12 bases between. Germline V gene sequence: CDR1 MGHDK, CDR2 SYGVNS. CDR3 length: 13 amino acids. The CDR3 nucleotides are TGTGCCAGCAGGCCTATGGGGGCAGAGACCCAGTACTTC. Translation: CASRPMGAETQYF.

The chain recombines TRBV7-9 with TRBJ2-1; 9 nucleotides match TRBD2. CDR1 and CDR2 (germline): SEHNR, FQNEAQ (reference sequence). The CDR3 spans 15 residues. V was pared by 5 bases and J by 4 bases, with 6 bases of the junction left unmatched. CDR3 residues: CASSRLAGVYNEQFF. In DNA, the CDR3 is TGTGCCAGCAGCCGGTTAGCGGGAGTGTACAATGAGCAGTTCTTC.

The chain uses TRBV30 and TRBJ2-1; no definite D call. The CDR3 has 14 residues. Trimming left V 2 bases short and J 7 bases short, with 15 bases between. The germline V gene encodes CDR1 GTSNPN and CDR2 SVGIG (reference sequence). In DNA form, the CDR3 reads TGTGCCTGGAGTTTTATGGGCTGGTTGAATGAGCAGTTCTTC. As protein: CAWSFMGWLNEQFF. Looking up the rest from reference TRBV30 and TRBJ2-1 gives the full variable domain: SQTIHQWPATLVQPVGSPLSLECTVEGTSNPNLYWYRQAAGRGLQLLFYSVGIGQISSEVPQNLSASRPQDRQFILSSKKLLLSDSGFYLCAWSFMGWLNEQFFGPGTRLTVL.

This rearrangement joins TRBV9 to TRBJ2-4; 9 nucleotides agree with TRBD1. There are 15 residues in the CDR3. Germline CDR1 is SGDLS and CDR2 is YYNGEE. V lost 2 bases to trimming and J lost 8 bases; unmatched junction nucleotides: 8. The DNA for the CDR3 is TGTGCCAGCAGCGTCCAGACAGGGGGTACGGACATTCAGTACTTC. Translated, it gives CASSVQTGGTDIQYF. Drawing the rest from reference TRBV9 and TRBJ2-4, the complete variable domain is DSGVTQTPKHLITATGQRVTLRCSPRSGDLSVYWYQQSLDQGLQFLIQYYNGEERAKGNILERFSAQQFPDLHSELNLSSLELGDSALYFCASSVQTGGTDIQYFGAGTRLSVL.

This chain links TRBV6-4 with TRBJ2-3, with TRBD2 matching over 13 bases. Looked up from germline, CDR1 is MRHNA and CDR2 is SNTAGT. CDR3 length equals 15 residues. V shed 2 bases, J shed 4 bases, and the junction held 0 bases outside the gene matches. CDR3 nucleotide sequence: TGTGCCAGCAGTGACACTAGCGGGGGGGCAGATACGCAGTATTTT. Translation gives CASSDTSGGADTQYF.

V and J are TRBV6-5 and TRBJ1-1, with unresolved D. This CDR3 is 14 amino acids long. V was trimmed by 1 base and J by 5 bases, leaving 11 bases between them. Germline-derived CDR1 and CDR2 are MNHEY and SVGAGI. The CDR3 bases are TGTGCCAGCAGTTACTTGCTCGGTTGGACTGAAGCTTTCTTT. It yields the protein CASSYLLGWTEAFF.

This chain joins TRBV18 and TRBJ1-4; 8 nucleotides match TRBD1. CDR3 length: 14 residues. Germline assignment: CDR1 KGHSH and CDR2 LQKENI. V shed 5 bases and J 7 bases; nucleotides not matched to a gene: 6. CDR3 coding DNA: TGTGCCAGCTCAAAAGGACAGGGATTTGAAAAACTGTTTTTT. It is translated as CASSKGQGFEKLFF.

This chain links TRBV2 with TRBJ2-3, with 8 nucleotides matching TRBD2. Germline lookup yields CDR1 SNHLY and CDR2 FYNNEI. The length of the CDR3 is 16 residues. V dropped 3 bases and J dropped 1; count of bases not matched to a gene: 6. The CDR3 region has the DNA TGTGCCAGCAGTGAGTGGTTGACTAGCGGCACAGATACGCAGTATTTT. Its protein product is CASSEWLTSGTDTQYF.

The J gene is TRBJ2-1, the V gene TRBV29-1; D not certain. The CDR3 loop spans 16 amino acids. Germline CDR1 SQVTM, CDR2 ANQGSEA. V was pared by 6 bases and J by 3 bases, with 21 bases between. This CDR3 reads CSVVTPTPLGYNEQFF. The CDR3 DNA is TGCAGCGTGGTTACCCCGACCCCTCTAGGCTACAATGAGCAGTTCTTC.

This clone was seen only a few times. The CDR3 DNA reads TGTGCCAGCAGCTTAGTCGTGCGGCAGAAGCACGAGCAGTACTTC. It specifies CASSLVVRQKHEQYF. J is TRBJ2-7 and V is TRBV13, with no clear D. V lost 1 base and J 5 bases, leaving 15 bases between the germline ends. The CDR3 is 15 amino acids. Per germline, CDR1 PRHDT and CDR2 FYEKMQ (reference sequence).

The chain couples TRBV7-2 to TRBJ2-7, with TRBD2 identical over 10 bases. Germline loops: CDR1 SGHTA, CDR2 FQGNSA. CDR3 length: 12 amino acids. The V and J ends lost 8 bases and 6 bases, in that order; junction bases with no gene match: 4. The chain's CDR3 is CASRGLAIEQYF. CDR3 DNA sequence: TGTGCCAGCCGGGGACTAGCGATCGAGCAGTACTTC.

The chain uses TRBV30 and TRBJ1-3; 7 nucleotides line up with TRBD1. The germline V gene has CDR1 GTSNPN and CDR2 SVGIG (reference sequence). The CDR3 contains 16 residues. After removal of 4 bases from V and 0 bases from J, the junction contained 9 bases not matched to a gene. This CDR3 is CAWTRGNPSSGNTIYF. As DNA, the CDR3 is TGTGCCTGGACCAGGGGGAACCCGTCCTCTGGAAACACCATATATTTT. Combining the CDR3 with reference TRBV30 and TRBJ1-3 gives the whole variable domain SQTIHQWPATLVQPVGSPLSLECTVEGTSNPNLYWYRQAAGRGLQLLFYSVGIGQISSEVPQNLSASRPQDRQFILSSKKLLLSDSGFYLCAWTRGNPSSGNTIYFGEGSWLTVV.